This T cell receptor beta chain was recovered during a study of vaccination and CD4 T cells after COVID-19 (dated by TCRdb to 2022 to 2024). Turning to the overall study: Every convalescent patient had a positive nasal swab PCR test for SARS-CoV-2, with mild disease in 9 or 10 patients and severe disease in one. Six males and four females were included in the convalescent cohort, with two Hispanic individuals, seven Caucasians, two Asians and one multiracial person represented. Two doses of either the Pfizer-BioNTech BNT162b2 vaccine (n=8) or the Moderna mRNA-1273 vaccine (n=2) were administered to participants. Post-COVID blood samples from convalescent patients were collected a median of about 100 days after diagnosis, with a range of 35 to 161 days. Post-vaccine blood samples were obtained a median of approximately 70 days after the second vaccine dose, with a range of roughly 14 to 241 days. The cultures were stimulated with overlapping spike peptide pools from SARS-CoV-2 and from the common cold coronaviruses HCoV-NL63, HCoV-OC43 and HCoV-229E. As controls, cultures received a CEFX viral epitope pool (the positive control), an HIV-1 Nef peptide pool (the negative control), or no peptide at all. In roughly eleven COVID-19 convalescent patients and 4 infection-naive healthy vaccine recipients, the spike-specific CD4+ TCR repertoire before mRNA vaccination was compared with the repertoire after mRNA vaccination. On the study overall, not on this receptor specifically: Relatively few convalescent patients were included in the study, and early timepoints after natural infection were not analyzed. In convalescent patients, a median about 86% of post-vaccine SARS-CoV-2-reactive clones were detected only after vaccination, and vaccine-specific priming was suggested by this finding. The median number of SARS-CoV-2-reactive clonotypes rose from 20 to 25 after infection to 38 after vaccination, but the change was not significant. In convalescent patients, nearly all vaccine-specific clones (304 of 307) were found to be mono-reactive for SARS-CoV-2 spike rather than cross-reactive with common cold coronaviruses.

Libraries came from PCR. DNA from cultured CD4+ T cells was subjected to TCR sequencing with the Oncomine TCR Beta short-read assay at the Johns Hopkins FTIC core. The QIAamp micro DNA kit was used to extract genomic DNA from the cultured CD4+ T cells. The Oncomine TCR Beta libraries from cultured CD4+ T cells were pooled using unique dual indexes and then sequenced on an Illumina iSeq 100. The study's processing was this. Non-productive sequences were filtered out, and CDR3s that did not start with C, did not end with F or W, or were shorter than 7 amino acids were discarded. The MANAFEST web application identified antigen-specific clonotypes by comparing peptide-stimulated wells against reference wells and other culture wells. An FDR below 0.05, an odds ratio above 5, and a productive frequency above 0.1% in at least two of three replicate wells were required for clones to be considered positive. A clonotype counted as cross-reactive if it showed significant expansion both in the SARS-CoV-2 spike wells and in at least one common cold coronavirus spike condition. CDR3 homology was assessed with Levenshtein distances (stringdist) and unrooted phylogenetic trees (ape) in R version 3.6.1. TCRdb applied fastp at Q25 and MiXCR to the public reads, then kept only in-frame beta chains. Each entry is one CDR3 protein sequence, shown with its most common DNA and genes. TCRdb's processing, not the authors' own work, is the source of the V and J calls. Present in this sample are almost 20,000 distinct CDR3 sequences, roughly 51% of which were seen just once. The top ten clones comprise approximately 17% of the sample.

V is trimmed back by 3 bases and J by 2 bases, and the junction contains 4 bases that no gene match accounts for. Taken from cysteine to phenylalanine, the CDR3 has 16 residues. Of the read, only the CDR3 DNA is kept; its 48 bases are in frame from base 1. Sequences KGHSH (CDR1) and LQKENI (CDR2) are obtained from the germline V gene. On this clonotype: Its antigen is still unknown. No qualities accompany the bases; no much larger clone lies one base away.

In light of the paper, this sample's treatment or condition label describes: roughly 10-day PBMC culture with coronavirus spike peptide pools or control peptides (ViraFEST assay). The ViraFEST assay was used in the study, in which antigen-specific T cells were expanded with peptide pools and expanded clonotypes were subsequently identified by TCR sequencing. The convalescent patients' positive SARS-CoV-2 PCR tests were from March to December 2020, which was before the Alpha, Beta and Delta variants emerged in the United States. Each well held around 2 million PBMCs cultured with roughly 10 ug/ml peptide pools in IMDM containing approximately 5% human AB serum and approximately 10 IU/ml IL-2. On days 3 and 7, half of the culture medium was replaced with fresh IL-2-containing medium. After less than twelve days of culture, CD4+ T cells were isolated by negative selection with the EasySep CD4+ T cell isolation kit. Ficoll-Paque Plus gradient centrifugation was used to isolate PBMCs from whole blood, and the isolated PBMCs were then either used fresh or cryopreserved at -140C. Triplicate wells were generally used for each culture condition.

Source material: CD4+ T cells from blood, cultured in vitro. The receptor chain draws on TRBV18 and TRBJ2-7; 13 of the junction bases match TRBD2. This TCR came from a human donor who had recovered from COVID-19. The CDR3 protein: CASSPRGTSGTYEQYF. The DNA reads as follows: TGTGCCAGCTCACCTCGTGGGACTAGCGGGACCTACGAGCAGTACTTC. Joined to the reference TRBV18 and TRBJ2-7 proteins, this CDR3 gives the full variable domain: NAGVMQNPRHLVRRRGQEARLRCSPMKGHSHVYWYRQLPEEGLKFMVYLQKENIIDESGMPKERFSAEFPKEGPSILRIQQVVRGDSAAYFCASSPRGTSGTYEQYFGPGTRLTVT.